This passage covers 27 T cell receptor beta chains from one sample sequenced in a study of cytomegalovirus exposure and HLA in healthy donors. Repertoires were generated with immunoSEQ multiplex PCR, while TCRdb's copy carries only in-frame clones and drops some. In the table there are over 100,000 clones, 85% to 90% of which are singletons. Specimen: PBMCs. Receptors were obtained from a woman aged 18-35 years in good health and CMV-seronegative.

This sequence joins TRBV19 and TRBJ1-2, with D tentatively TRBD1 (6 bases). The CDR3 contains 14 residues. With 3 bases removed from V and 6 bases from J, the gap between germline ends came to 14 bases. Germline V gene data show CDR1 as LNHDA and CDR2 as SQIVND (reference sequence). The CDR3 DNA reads TGTGCCAGTAGTATGACCGACAGGAGGCATGGCTACACCTTC. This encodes CASSMTDRRHGYTF.

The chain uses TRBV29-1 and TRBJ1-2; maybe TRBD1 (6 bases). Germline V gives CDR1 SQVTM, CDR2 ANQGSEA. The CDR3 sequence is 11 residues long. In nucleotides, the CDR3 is TGCGCTAGTAGCAGGGGCAATGGCTACACCTTC. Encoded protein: CASSRGNGYTF. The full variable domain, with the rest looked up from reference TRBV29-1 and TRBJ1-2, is SAVISQKPSRDICQRGTSLTIQCQVDSQVTMMFWYRQQPGQSLTLIATANQGSEATYESGFVIDKFPISRPNLTFSTLTVSNMSPEDSSIYLCASSRGNGYTFGSGTRLTVV.

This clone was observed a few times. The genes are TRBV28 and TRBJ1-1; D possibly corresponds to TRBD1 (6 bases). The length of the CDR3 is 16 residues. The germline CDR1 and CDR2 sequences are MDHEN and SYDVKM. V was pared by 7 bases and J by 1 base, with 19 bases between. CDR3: CASIIGQYRSNTEAFF. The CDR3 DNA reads TGTGCCAGCATCATAGGACAGTACCGGTCGAACACTGAAGCTTTCTTT. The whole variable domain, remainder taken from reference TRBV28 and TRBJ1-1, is DVKVTQSSRYLVKRTGEKVFLECVQDMDHENMFWYRQDPGLGLRLIYFSYDVKMKEKGDIPEGYSVSREKKERFSLILESASTNQTSMYLCASIIGQYRSNTEAFFGQGTRLTVV.

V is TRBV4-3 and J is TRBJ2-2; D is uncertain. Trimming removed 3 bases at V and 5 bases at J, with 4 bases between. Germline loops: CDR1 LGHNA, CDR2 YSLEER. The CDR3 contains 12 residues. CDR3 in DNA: TGCGCCAGCAGCCATCGTACCGGGGAGCTGTTTTTT. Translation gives CASSHRTGELFF.

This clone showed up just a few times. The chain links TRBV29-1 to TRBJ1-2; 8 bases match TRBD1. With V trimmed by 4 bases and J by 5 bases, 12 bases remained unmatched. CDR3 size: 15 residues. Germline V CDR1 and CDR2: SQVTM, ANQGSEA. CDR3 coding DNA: TGCAGCGTTGTCCACAGGGGGGATTTATTTTATGGCTACACCTTC. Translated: CSVVHRGDLFYGYTF.

The CDR3 loop is CASSLDSLNEQFF. The CDR3 nucleotides read TGTGCCAGCAGCTTAGACTCCTTAAATGAGCAGTTCTTC. The chain couples TRBV7-7 to TRBJ2-1; D remains unclear. This CDR3 has 13 amino acids. The V end lost 1 base, the J end lost 7 bases, and 8 bases lay between the germline ends. The V gene's germline CDR1 is SSHAT and CDR2 FNYEAQ (reference sequence).

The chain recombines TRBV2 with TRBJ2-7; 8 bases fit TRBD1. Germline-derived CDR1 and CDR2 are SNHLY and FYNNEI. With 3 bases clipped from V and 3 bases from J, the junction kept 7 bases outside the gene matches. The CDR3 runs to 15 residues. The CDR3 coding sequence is TGTGCCAGCAGTGACCCAGGGGGCGTTATCTACGAGCAGTACTTC. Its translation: CASSDPGGVIYEQYF.

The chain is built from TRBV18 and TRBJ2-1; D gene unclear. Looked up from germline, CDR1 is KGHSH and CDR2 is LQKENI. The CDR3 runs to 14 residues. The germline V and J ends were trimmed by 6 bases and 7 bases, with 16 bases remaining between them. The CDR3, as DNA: TGTGCCAGCTCTGTCCCTTTATCCCCTAATGAGCAGTTCTTC. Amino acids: CASSVPLSPNEQFF.

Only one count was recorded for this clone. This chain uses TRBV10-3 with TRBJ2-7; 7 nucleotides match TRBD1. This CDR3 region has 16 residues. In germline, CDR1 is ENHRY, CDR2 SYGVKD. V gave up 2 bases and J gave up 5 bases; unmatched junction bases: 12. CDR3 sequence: CAISEGGQVVGDEQYF. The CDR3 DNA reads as TGTGCCATCAGTGAGGGAGGACAGGTAGTGGGGGACGAGCAGTACTTC.

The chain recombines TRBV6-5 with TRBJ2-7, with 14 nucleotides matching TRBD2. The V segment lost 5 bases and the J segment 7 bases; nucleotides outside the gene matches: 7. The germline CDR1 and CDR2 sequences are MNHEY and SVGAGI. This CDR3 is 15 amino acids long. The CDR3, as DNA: TGTGCCAGCAGTCCGACTAGCGGGGGGGCTAAAGAGCAGTACTTC. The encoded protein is CASSPTSGGAKEQYF.

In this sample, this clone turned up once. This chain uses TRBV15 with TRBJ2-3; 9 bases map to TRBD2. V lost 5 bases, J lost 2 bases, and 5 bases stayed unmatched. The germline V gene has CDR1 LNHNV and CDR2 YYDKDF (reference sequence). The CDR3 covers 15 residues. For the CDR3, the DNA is TGTGCCACCAGCGTTTTAGCGGGGGACACAGATACGCAGTATTTT. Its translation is CATSVLAGDTDTQYF.

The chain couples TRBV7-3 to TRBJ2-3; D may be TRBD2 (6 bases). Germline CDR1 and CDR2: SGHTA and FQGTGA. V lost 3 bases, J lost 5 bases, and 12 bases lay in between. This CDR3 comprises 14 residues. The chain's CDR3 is CASSLGGTGDTQYF. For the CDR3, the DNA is TGTGCCAGCAGCTTGGGCGGGACGGGAGATACGCAGTATTTT.

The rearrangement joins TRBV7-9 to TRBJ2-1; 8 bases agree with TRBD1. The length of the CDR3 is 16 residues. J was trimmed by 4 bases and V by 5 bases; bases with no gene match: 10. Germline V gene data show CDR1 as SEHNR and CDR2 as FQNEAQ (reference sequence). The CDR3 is CASSPPRQGFYNEQFF. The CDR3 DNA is TGTGCCAGCAGCCCGCCGCGACAGGGGTTTTACAATGAGCAGTTCTTC.

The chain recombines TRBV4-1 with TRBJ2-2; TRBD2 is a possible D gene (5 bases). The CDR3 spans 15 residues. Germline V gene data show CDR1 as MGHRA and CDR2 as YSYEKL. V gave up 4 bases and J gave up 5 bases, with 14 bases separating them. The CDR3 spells CASSPRDGETGELFF. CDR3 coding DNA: TGCGCCAGCAGCCCAAGAGACGGGGAGACCGGGGAGCTGTTTTTT.

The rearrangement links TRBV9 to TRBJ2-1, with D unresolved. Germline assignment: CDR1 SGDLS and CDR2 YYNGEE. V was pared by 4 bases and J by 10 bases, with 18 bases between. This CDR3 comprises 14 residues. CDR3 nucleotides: TGTGCCAGCAGCCCCCTGGATCGAGCGTACGAGCAGTTCTTC. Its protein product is CASSPLDRAYEQFF.

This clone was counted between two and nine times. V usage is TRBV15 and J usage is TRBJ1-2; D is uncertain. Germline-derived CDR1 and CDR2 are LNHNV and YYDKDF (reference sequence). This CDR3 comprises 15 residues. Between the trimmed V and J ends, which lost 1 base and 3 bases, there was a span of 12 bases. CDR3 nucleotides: TGTGCCACCAGCAGAGGGTCATACAGAGACTATGGCTACACCTTC. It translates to CATSRGSYRDYGYTF.

The CDR3 nucleotides read TGCGCCAGCAGCTTGGCCCCGGACAGGGTCGGTACTGAAGCTTTCTTT. This codes for CASSLAPDRVGTEAFF. The chain couples TRBV5-1 to TRBJ1-1; 8 nucleotides line up with TRBD1. CDR3 length: 16 amino acids. V dropped 0 bases and J dropped 5; count of bases not matched to a gene: 9. Germline values: CDR1 SGHRS, CDR2 YFSETQ.

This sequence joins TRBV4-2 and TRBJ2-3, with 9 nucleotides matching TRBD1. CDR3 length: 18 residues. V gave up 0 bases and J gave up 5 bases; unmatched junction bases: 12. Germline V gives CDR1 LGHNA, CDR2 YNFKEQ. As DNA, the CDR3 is TGTGCCAGCAGCCAAGATCTGACAGGGGGGGCCCCTAGAGATACGCAGTATTTT. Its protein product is CASSQDLTGGAPRDTQYF.

Here the CDR3 DNA reads TGTGCCAGCTCACCTATCCAGGGGGCGGATGGCTACACCTTC. Amino acid sequence: CASSPIQGADGYTF. The V gene is TRBV18, the J gene TRBJ1-2; 8 bases are shared with TRBD1. The V segment lost 3 bases and the J segment 6 bases; nucleotides outside the gene matches: 6. Per the germline V gene, CDR1 is KGHSH and CDR2 is LQKENI. The CDR3 sequence is 14 residues long.

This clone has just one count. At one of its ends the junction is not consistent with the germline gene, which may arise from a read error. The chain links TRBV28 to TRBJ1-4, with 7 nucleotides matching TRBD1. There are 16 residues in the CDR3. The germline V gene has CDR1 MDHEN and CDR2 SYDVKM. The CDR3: CASSPGTATGAQNEIF. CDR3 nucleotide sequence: TGTGCCAGCAGCCCTGGGACAGCCACTGGGGCTCAAAACGAAATTTTT.

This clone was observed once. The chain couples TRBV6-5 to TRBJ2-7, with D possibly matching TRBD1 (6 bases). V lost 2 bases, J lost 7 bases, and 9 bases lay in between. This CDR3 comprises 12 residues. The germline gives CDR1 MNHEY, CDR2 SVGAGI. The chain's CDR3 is CASSYTGREQYF. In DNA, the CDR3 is TGTGCCAGCAGTTACACAGGGCGAGAGCAGTACTTC.

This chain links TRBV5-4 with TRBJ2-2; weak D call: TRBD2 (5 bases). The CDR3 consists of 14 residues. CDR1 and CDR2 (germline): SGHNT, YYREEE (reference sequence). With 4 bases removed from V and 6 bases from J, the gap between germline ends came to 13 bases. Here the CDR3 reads CASSPRGLAGELFF. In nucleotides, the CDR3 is TGTGCCAGCAGCCCGAGAGGGCTGGCCGGGGAGCTGTTTTTT.

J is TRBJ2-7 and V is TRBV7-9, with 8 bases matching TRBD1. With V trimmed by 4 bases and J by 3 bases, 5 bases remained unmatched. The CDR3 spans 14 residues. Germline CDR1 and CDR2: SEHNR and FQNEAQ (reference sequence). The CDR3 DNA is TGTGCCAGCAGCTCCGGACAGGGAATCTACGAGCAGTACTTC. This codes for CASSSGQGIYEQYF.

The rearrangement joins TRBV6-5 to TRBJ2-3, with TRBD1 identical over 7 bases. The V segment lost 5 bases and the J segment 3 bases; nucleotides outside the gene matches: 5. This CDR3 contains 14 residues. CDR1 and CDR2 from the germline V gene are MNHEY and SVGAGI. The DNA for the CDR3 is TGTGCCAGCAGTATCGGACAGGTAACAGATACGCAGTATTTT. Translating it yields CASSIGQVTDTQYF.

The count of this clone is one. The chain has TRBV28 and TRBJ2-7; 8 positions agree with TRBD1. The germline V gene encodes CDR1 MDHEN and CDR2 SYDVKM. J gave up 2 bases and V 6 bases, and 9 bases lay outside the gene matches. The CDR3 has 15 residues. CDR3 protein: CASSLDRALTYEQYF. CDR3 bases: TGTGCCAGCAGCCTGGACAGGGCGCTCACCTACGAGCAGTACTTC.

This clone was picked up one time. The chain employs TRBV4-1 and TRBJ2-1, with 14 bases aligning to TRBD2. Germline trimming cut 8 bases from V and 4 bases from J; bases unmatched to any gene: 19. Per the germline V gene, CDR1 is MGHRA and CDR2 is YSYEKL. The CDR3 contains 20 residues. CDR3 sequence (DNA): TGCGCCAGCTCGCCCTCGGGACTAGCGGGAGCGGTCACCTCTTACAATGAGCAGTTCTTC. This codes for CASSPSGLAGAVTSYNEQFF.

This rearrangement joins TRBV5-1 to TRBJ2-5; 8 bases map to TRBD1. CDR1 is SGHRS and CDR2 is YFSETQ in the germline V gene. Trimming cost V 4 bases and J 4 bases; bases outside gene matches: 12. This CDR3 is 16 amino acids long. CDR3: CASSRQGAPRAETQYF. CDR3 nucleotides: TGCGCCAGCAGCCGCCAGGGGGCGCCCCGGGCAGAGACCCAGTACTTC.